The source of this TCR beta chain is a study of T cells in tuberculosis. Study outcomes and limitations: Smaller alpha distances in active tuberculosis partly reflected shorter CDR3-alpha lengths.

TCRdb's copy holds only in-frame clones and misses some; the assay was immunoSEQ multiplex PCR. The sample carries 25,000 or so clones, almost 90% recorded once. This clone was observed a handful of times. Its specificity is unknown. Germline CDR1 reads KGHSH; CDR2 reads LQKENI. This CDR3 spans 13 amino acids. V was trimmed by 3 bases and J by 4 bases, leaving 8 bases between them. The chain combines TRBV18 with TRBJ2-3, with D possibly matching TRBD1 (5 bases). The specimen was PBMCs. The sequence derives from a donor aged 10 to 29 with latent tuberculosis or without tuberculosis infection. The CDR3 nucleotides read TGTGCCAGCTCACCGGGCAGGGCAGATACGCAGTATTTT. Amino acid sequence: CASSPGRADTQYF.